The rows below give T cell receptor beta chains drawn from one sample of a study of EBV T-cell therapy then PD-1 blockade in nasopharyngeal carcinoma. Sequenced by immunoSEQ multiplex PCR; TCRdb stores in-frame clones only, minus some. The data show some 19,000 clones, around 82% seen once. Which antigens these TCRs recognize remains unknown. The source was CD8+ T cells from blood, collected at roughly day 35 from a patient whose treatment included autologous EBV-specific T cells and nivolumab. These receptors were collected from a man aged 40-49 years with nasopharyngeal carcinoma. The CDR3 runs from the conserved cysteine through the conserved F or W. Each record gives: J gene, V gene, D gene, clone size, CDR3 DNA, CDR3 protein. A D gene is named only where the DNA matches it firmly. Clone size is shown for a subset of rows, as once, few, many or a class of expanded clone.

TRBJ1-5 TRBV2 TRBD1 . TGTGCCAGCAGTGAAGCACAGGGGAGTCAGCCCCAGCATTTT CASSEAQGSQPQHF
TRBJ1-2 TRBV9 . . TGTGCCAGCAGGGGGTCCCGCTATGGCTACACCTTC CASRGSRYGYTF
TRBJ1-1 TRBV19 . once TGTGCCAGTAGTAAGCCCGAGAACACTGAAGCTTTCTTT CASSKPENTEAFF
TRBJ2-7 TRBV3-1/TRBV3-2 TRBD2 . TGTGCCAGCAGCCAAGGTTCTCAAGCGGGGCGCTACGAGCAGTACTTC CASSQGSQAGRYEQYF
TRBJ1-4 TRBV28 . . TGTGCCAGCAGTCAAACAACAGTCCTTAATGAAAAACTGTTTTTT CASSQTTVLNEKLFF
TRBJ1-2 TRBV6-2/TRBV6-3 TRBD1 . TGTGCCAGCAGTGTTGAGGGACAGGGTCGACATGGCTACACCTTC CASSVEGQGRHGYTF
TRBJ2-7 TRBV6-5 TRBD1 medium-sized TGTGCCAGCGATTGGTTACAGGGGGCTCTGGGCGAGCAGTACTTC CASDWLQGALGEQYF
TRBJ2-7 TRBV6-5 . . TGTGCCAGCATCGGGGCCGAGCAGTACTTC CASIGAEQYF
TRBJ2-1 TRBV7-9 . . TGTGCCAGCAGCCTTAATGGGCCCAATGAGCAGTTCTTC CASSLNGPNEQFF
TRBJ2-7 TRBV5-5 . . TGTGCCAGCAGCTTGGCCGGGGGCCACGAGCAGTACTTC CASSLAGGHEQYF
TRBJ2-7 TRBV28 TRBD1 . TGTGCCACCGAGACCGGGACAGGGAGAAGGGGGCGGGGGAACGAGCAGTACTTC CATETGTGRRGRGNEQYF
TRBJ2-1 TRBV4-2 TRBD2 . TGTGCCAGCAGCCAAGGTTATACTAGCGGGGGTAATGAGCAGTTCTTC CASSQGYTSGGNEQFF
TRBJ2-1 TRBV12-3/TRBV12-4 . . TGTGCCAGCAGTTTAATTGACAATGAGCAGTTCTTC CASSLIDNEQFF
TRBJ2-3 TRBV4-3 . . TGCGCCAGCAGCCAATTCAGGGGAGGGGATACGCAGTATTTT CASSQFRGGDTQYF
TRBJ2-3 TRBV5-1 TRBD2 . TGCGCCAGCAGCCTTAGCGGGGGGGCCGTAGATACGCAGTATTTT CASSLSGGAVDTQYF
TRBJ2-7 TRBV28 . . TGTGCCAGCAGCCCCCGGGCGACAGAGCCCCGGGCCGCGCAGTACTTC CASSPRATEPRAAQYF
TRBJ2-1 TRBV14 TRBD2 . TGTGCCAGCAGCCAAGATCCCCTAGCGGGGGGGCCGCGTAATGAGCAGTTCTTC CASSQDPLAGGPRNEQFF
TRBJ2-7 TRBV5-8 . . TGTGCCAGCAGCTTGGAAGGGGACACCTACGAGCAGTACTTC CASSLEGDTYEQYF
TRBJ2-7 TRBV4-2 . . TGTGCCAGCAGCCAAGACCCGACCGTCTCCTACGAGCAGTACTTC CASSQDPTVSYEQYF
TRBJ2-4 TRBV4-1 TRBD1 . TGCGCCAGCAGTCCGGGACAGGGTCAGATAGCCAAAAACATTCAGTACTTC CASSPGQGQIAKNIQYF
TRBJ2-5 TRBV9 . . TGTGCCAGCAGCGAGGGACTGGTTGGACAAGAGACCCAGTACTTC CASSEGLVGQETQYF
TRBJ2-3 TRBV6-1 . . TGTGCCAGCAGTGAAGAGGCGGGAAGCACAGATACGCAGTATTTT CASSEEAGSTDTQYF
TRBJ1-1 TRBV30 . . TGTGCCTGGAGTGCACTCCAGGGTATCACTATGAACACTGAAGCTTTCTTT CAWSALQGITMNTEAFF
TRBJ2-3 TRBV27 . . TGTGCCAGCAGTTTAGGGGGGCAGAGAGATACGCAGTATTTT CASSLGGQRDTQYF
TRBJ2-1 TRBV5-6 TRBD1 . TGTGCCAGCAGCTTGGGCAGGGGGCTTCGAAATGAGCAGTTCTTC CASSLGRGLRNEQFF
TRBJ1-2 TRBV19 . . TGTGCCACGAGAGGACGGGATAACTATGGCTACACCTTC CATRGRDNYGYTF
TRBJ1-4 TRBV9 TRBD1 . TGTGCCAGCAGCGTAGATGGGACAGGCGGTGCAACTAATGAAAAACTGTTTTTT CASSVDGTGGATNEKLFF
TRBJ1-1 TRBV2 TRBD1 . TGTGCCAGCAGGGAGGGACAGGTGAACACTGAAGCTTTCTTT CASREGQVNTEAFF
TRBJ2-7 TRBV7-6 . . TGTGCCAGCAGCTTTATTTCCAGTTCCTACGAGCAGTACTTC CASSFISSSYEQYF
TRBJ2-7 TRBV6-5 TRBD1 . TGTGCCAGCAACCCCAGGACAGGGGCTTTGGTGGAGCAGTACTTC CASNPRTGALVEQYF
TRBJ1-1 TRBV6-1 . once TGTGCCAGCAGTGAAGGTAGCGAGGTATTTGAAGCTTTCTTT CASSEGSEVFEAFF
TRBJ1-5 TRBV7-9 . once TGTGCCAGCAGCTTATGGGTGGGTCAGCCCCAGCATTTT CASSLWVGQPQHF
TRBJ2-2 TRBV27 . . TGTGCCAGCAGTTTAACACAGGAGAACACCGGGGAGCTGTTTTTT CASSLTQENTGELFF
TRBJ2-2 TRBV11-3 TRBD2 once TGTGCCAGCAGCTTGACTAGCGGGGGGGCTAACACCGGGGAGCTGTTTTTT CASSLTSGGANTGELFF
TRBJ2-3 TRBV10-1 TRBD2 . TGCGCCAGCAGTGAGAGGTTAGCGGGGGGGCCGGATACGCAGTATTTT CASSERLAGGPDTQYF
TRBJ2-7 TRBV19 TRBD2 . TGTGCCAGTAGTATTAGCGGGGGCGCCTACGAGCAGTACTTC CASSISGGAYEQYF
TRBJ2-3 TRBV27 . . TGTGCCAGCAGTTTAGGGTCGGCTAACACAGATACGCAGTATTTT CASSLGSANTDTQYF
TRBJ2-1 TRBV14 . . TGTGCCAGCAGCCAAGCATCCTACAATGAGCAGTTCTTC CASSQASYNEQFF
TRBJ1-4 TRBV6-2/TRBV6-3 TRBD1 . TGTGCCAGCAGCCAGTGGACAGGGAGTAGAGAAAAACTGTTTTTT CASSQWTGSREKLFF
TRBJ2-1 TRBV9 . . TGTGCCAGCAGCGTAGTTAATGCAGTGGACCTCAAAATTAATGAGCAGTTCTTC CASSVVNAVDLKINEQFF
TRBJ1-5 TRBV13 TRBD1 . TGTGCCAGCAGCTTAGGACAGGGGGATCAGCCCCAGCATTTT CASSLGQGDQPQHF
TRBJ2-3 TRBV27 . . TGTGCCAGCAGTTTCCGCCCACCCGGGACTAGCACAGATACGCAGTATTTT CASSFRPPGTSTDTQYF